The source of this TCR beta chain is a study of cytotoxic CD8 clonotypes in ibrutinib-treated CLL. Looking at the study overall: There were about a dozen relapsed/refractory patients and around 15 treatment-naive patients, and fewer than 18 were IGHV unmutated. Once patients had received a median around 12 months of treatment, range 6 to 36, response samples were obtained.

The data were produced by immunoSEQ multiplex PCR, yet TCRdb's version contains in-frame clones alone and is incomplete. Of approximately 140,000 clones detected, 75% to 95% appear once; the ten largest clones hold about 10%. Note on this clone: Antigen: not known.

CDR1 is LNHNV, CDR2 YYDKDF, per germline (reference sequence). V was clipped by 3 bases and J by 8 bases; unmatched bases: 7. The CDR3 is made up of 15 amino acids. Findings and limits, study-wide: Under therapy, public clonotypes either contracted or stayed stable, and they were uncommon. Increased clonality at ibrutinib response gave way to a return toward baseline at progression.

This TCR derives from a human donor with chronic lymphocytic leukemia. The chain couples TRBV15 to TRBJ1-2, with TRBD1 identical over 12 bases. The sequenced sample was PBMCs, obtained after 12 months of ibrutinib treatment. CDR3: CATSRLGQGAFGYTF. CDR3 coding DNA: TGTGCCACCAGCAGGCTGGGACAGGGGGCTTTCGGCTACACCTTC.